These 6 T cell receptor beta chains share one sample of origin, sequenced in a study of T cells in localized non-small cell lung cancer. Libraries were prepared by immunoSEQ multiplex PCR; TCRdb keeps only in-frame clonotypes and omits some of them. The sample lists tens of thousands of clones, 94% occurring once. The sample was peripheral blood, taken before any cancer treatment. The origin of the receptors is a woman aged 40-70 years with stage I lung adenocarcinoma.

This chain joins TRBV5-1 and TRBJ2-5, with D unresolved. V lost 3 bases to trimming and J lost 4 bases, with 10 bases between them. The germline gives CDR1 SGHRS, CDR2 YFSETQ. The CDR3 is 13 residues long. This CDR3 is CASSSGSLETQYF. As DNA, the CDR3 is TGCGCCAGCAGCTCGGGCAGCCTAGAGACCCAGTACTTC.

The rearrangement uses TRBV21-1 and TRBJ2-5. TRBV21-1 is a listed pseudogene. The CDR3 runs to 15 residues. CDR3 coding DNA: TGTGCCAGCAGCATCTGCGGACGGATGAAAGAGACCCAGTACTTC. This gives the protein CASSICGRMKETQYF.

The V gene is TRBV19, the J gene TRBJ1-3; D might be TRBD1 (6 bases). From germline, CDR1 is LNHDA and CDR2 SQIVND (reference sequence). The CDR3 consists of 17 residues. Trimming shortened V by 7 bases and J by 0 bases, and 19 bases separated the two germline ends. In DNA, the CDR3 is TGTGCCAGTACCCCCCGGGGGGCCGGTAGCTCTGGAAACACCATATATTTT. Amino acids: CASTPRGAGSSGNTIYF.

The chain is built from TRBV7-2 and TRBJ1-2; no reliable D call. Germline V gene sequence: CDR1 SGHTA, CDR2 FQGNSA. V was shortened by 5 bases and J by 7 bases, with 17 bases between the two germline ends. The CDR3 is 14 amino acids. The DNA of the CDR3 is TGTGCCAGCAGCATTAGGACCGCCCGGGGTGGCTACACCTTC. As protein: CASSIRTARGGYTF.

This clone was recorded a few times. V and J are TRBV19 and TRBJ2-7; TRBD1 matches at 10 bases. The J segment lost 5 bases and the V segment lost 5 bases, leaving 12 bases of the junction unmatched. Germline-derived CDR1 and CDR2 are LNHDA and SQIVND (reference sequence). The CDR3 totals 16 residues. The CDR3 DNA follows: TGTGCCAGTAGTGCCCCCCGGGGGACAGGGGTCCACGAGCAGTACTTC. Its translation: CASSAPRGTGVHEQYF.

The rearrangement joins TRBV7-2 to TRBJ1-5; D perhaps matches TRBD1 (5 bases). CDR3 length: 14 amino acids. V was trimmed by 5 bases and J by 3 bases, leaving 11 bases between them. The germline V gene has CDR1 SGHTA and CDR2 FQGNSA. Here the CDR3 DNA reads TGTGCCAGCAGCCCGGGACGGATCAATCAGCCCCAGCATTTT. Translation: CASSPGRINQPQHF.